Listed here is a single T cell receptor (beta chain). This clonotype was recorded many times. What antigen it recognizes has not been identified. Nothing much larger sits one base from this clone, and base qualities are not available. This sample was taken from a study of T cells in Graves' hyperthyroidism and ophthalmopathy (dated by TCRdb to between 2017 and 2020). Regarding the study in general: Peripheral blood was sampled at the time of initial diagnosis, prior to any treatment. To identify TCR V-J signatures that set the groups apart, the researchers used a discovery cohort of 95 to 100 patients, made up of 40 to 45 with Graves' ophthalmopathy and 57 with stable Graves' hyperthyroidism. Prospective prediction of ophthalmopathy was tested in an independent validation cohort of some 19 hyperthyroidism patients and some 17 patients who later progressed to ophthalmopathy. For training and testing, the roughly 97 patients in the discovery cohort were randomly divided in a 7:3 ratio. In more than 5 Graves' hyperthyroidism patients, the study also compared T-cell repertoires from thyroid tissue with T-cell repertoires from blood. Once sampling was done, hyperthyroidism patients were given methimazole at a starting dose of 30 mg daily, whereas ophthalmopathy patients were given high-dose intravenous methylprednisolone. The paper reports TCR Vbeta CDR3 sequencing of over 130 peripheral blood samples: 43 ophthalmopathy, approximately 74 hyperthyroidism and about 17 progressor patients. Study-wide conclusions, independent of this receptor: Most expanded thyroid clonotypes (frequency above 0.001) were also detected in blood, suggesting blood repertoires may reflect thyroid immune responses. In validation, the model predicted progression to ophthalmopathy a median of approximately 6.3 months before onset, with roughly 68% sensitivity and roughly 72% specificity. No statistical method was used to fix the sample size in advance, and group allocation was not hidden from the investigators. Ophthalmopathy was separated from stable hyperthyroidism by a 13 V-J signature model, with approximately 86% sensitivity and approximately 84% specificity obtained in cross-validation and 80%/75% obtained in testing.

The TCR beta CDR3 regions were amplified from the RNA transcripts. For the first round of RT-PCR on the TCR CDR3, the HTBI primer set was used together with the Qiagen OneStep RT-PCR kit. The libraries were constructed in a second round of multiplex PCR and then size-selected and purified. Sequencing of the libraries was done on an Illumina HiSeq2000 using paired-end 100 bp reads. Per the original workflow: SOAPnuke was used to process the raw data, removing reads that contained adapters or uncalled bases, had a mean Phred below 15, or lacked an exact match to the constant primer or identifier. High-quality paired reads were merged using COPE v1.2.5, and each unique nucleotide sequence was defined as a clonotype. Clonotypes were aligned to IMGT TRBV, TRBD and TRBJ reference segments using MiTCR v1.1. Only V-J combinations with frequency above 0.0001, covering 99% to 99.2% of repertoires, were analysed. The TCS score was defined as the ratio of F50 (clonal expansion) to E x V (chaos), calculated using BLOSUM62-based TCRdist between CDR3 peptides within each V-J. Welch's t-statistics and random forest reduced some 510 V-J features to 10 to 15, which were used in a naive Bayes classifier (R e1071). The raw public reads went through TCRdb reprocessing: fastp at Q25, MiXCR clone calling, in-frame beta chains kept. Identical CDR3 proteins give one entry, which carries the most common genes and DNA. The V and J calls were not made by the authors but by TCRdb's processing. The sample records under 300,000 distinct CDR3 sequences, under 30% of which are singletons. Approximately 30% of the sample is in the top ten clones.

Hyperthyroidism patients were newly diagnosed, with disease duration under 2 months, and aged 18 to 65 years. Exclusion was applied to patients with uncontrolled infections, other autoimmune diseases, pregnancy or lactation. Diagnoses were established on the basis of clinical symptoms, serum thyroxine and TRAb, thyroid ultrasound, and orbital computed tomography. Blood from progressor patients was drawn when they were first diagnosed with hyperthyroidism, before any ophthalmopathy symptoms appeared. Ficoll-Paque density gradient centrifugation was used to isolate PBMCs from approximately 10 ml of fresh peripheral blood. Patients classed as progressors first received a Graves' hyperthyroidism diagnosis and then went on to develop ophthalmopathy during follow-up. Total RNA was extracted using Trizol reagent, and RNA quality was assessed on an Agilent 2100 Bioanalyzer. Ends trimmed: V by 8 bases, J by 4 bases; bases unmatched to a gene: 6. The CDR1 and CDR2 encoded by the germline V gene are MNHEY and SVGAGI. The CDR3 holds 14 amino acids from the cysteine to the phenylalanine. Kept here is only the CDR3 DNA, which spans 42 bases and is read in frame from base 1.

Sequencing was done on a sample of blood. The clonotype originates from a man aged 35 to 55 with Graves' hyperthyroidism that later progressed to Graves' ophthalmopathy. The chain is assembled from TRBV6-5 and TRBJ2-5, with 11 middle bases fitting TRBD2. For the CDR3, the sequence is CASQLAGERETQYF. Here is the DNA: TGTGCCAGCCAACTAGCGGGAGAACGAGAGACCCAGTACTTC.